This TCR beta chain was found in a study of early T cells in non-severe SARS-CoV-2 infection (TCRdb year 2021). Broadly, across the study: Bulk RNA from unsorted whole blood was used for TCR sequencing, so alpha and beta chains could not be paired.

In its sample, this clonotype was seen many times. Its antigen has not been determined. Base-call qualities are not available, and no considerably larger clone is one nucleotide away. A case-control design nested within a healthcare worker cohort in London, UK, was used, with weekly nasopharyngeal swab PCR tests and blood sampling performed. Healthcare workers were enrolled in the week of the UK lockdown, from 23 to 31 March 2020, and were followed every week for up to roughly 16 weeks. The library was generated by 5' RACE. Sequencing was carried out with a NextSeq 500. Unique molecular identifiers were attached to individual cDNA molecules in the TCR library protocol so that sequencing error and PCR bias could be corrected. TCR alpha and beta chains were both sequenced, and the abundances of alpha and beta sequences in each sample were closely correlated with each other. Concerning the study's data processing: Decombinator V4 was used to perform V gene, J gene and CDR3 annotation of TCR sequences. Expanded TCRs were defined as changing significantly between any two time points under a Poisson model with p below 0.0001. Abundances of TCRs were expressed as counts per million after normalisation to the total number of TCRs sequenced in each sample. TRAV1-2 paired with TRAJ12, TRAJ20 or TRAJ33 defined MAIT TCRs, while TRAV10 paired with TRAJ18 defined iNKT TCRs. VDJdb, accessed 1 November 2021, was searched for CMV, EBV and SARS-CoV-2 annotated TCRs, excluding TCRs annotated for multiple antigens. The public sequencing data were trimmed at Q25 with fastp and processed into clonotypes with MiXCR by TCRdb, which kept only in-frame beta chains. CDR3 protein sequences are deduplicated, and each keeps its most common genes and DNA. TCRdb's processing, not the study's, gives the V and J calls here. The sample includes about 40,000 distinct CDR3 sequences, with over 4% observed a single time. Clones ranked in the top ten supply approximately 4.8% of the sample.

On the study overall, not on this receptor specifically: VDJdb matching was skewed toward anti-spike CD8 responses and likely underestimated virus-specific expansions by missing private and CD4 specificities.

Per the germline V gene, MNHEY is the CDR1 and SVGAGI is the CDR2. Trimming leaves V shorter by 5 bases and J shorter by 10 bases, with the junction holding 6 bases beyond the gene matches. CDR3 length: 13 amino acids, cysteine to phenylalanine. Only the CDR3 DNA is retained, 39 bases long and in frame from the first base. This chain is built from TRBV6-5 and TRBJ2-1; TRBD2 lines up with 9 middle nucleotides. The sequenced sample was whole blood. The receptor was derived from an adult who was a healthcare worker with PCR-confirmed SARS-CoV-2 infection or an uninfected control (not recorded which). The CDR3 protein is CASSIGTSSEQFF. The DNA sequence reads TGTGCCAGCAGTATCGGGACTAGCAGCGAGCAGTTCTTC.